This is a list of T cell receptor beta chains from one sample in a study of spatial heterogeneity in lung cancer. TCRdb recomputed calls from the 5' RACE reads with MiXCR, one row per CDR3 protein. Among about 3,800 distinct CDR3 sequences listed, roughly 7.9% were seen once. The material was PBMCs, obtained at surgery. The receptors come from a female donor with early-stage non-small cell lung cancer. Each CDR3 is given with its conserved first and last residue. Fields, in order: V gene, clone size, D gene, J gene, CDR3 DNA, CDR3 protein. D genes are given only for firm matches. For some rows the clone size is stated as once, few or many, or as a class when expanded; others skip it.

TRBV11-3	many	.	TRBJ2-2	TGTGCCAGCATTGGGACCGGGGAGCTGTTTTTT	CASIGTGELFF
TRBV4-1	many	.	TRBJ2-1	TGCGCCAGCAGCCAAAGCAGGACAAACTACAATGAGCAGTTCTTC	CASSQSRTNYNEQFF
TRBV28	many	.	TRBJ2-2	TGTGCCAGCAGTCCGGGACTGAACACCGGGGAGCTGTTTTTT	CASSPGLNTGELFF
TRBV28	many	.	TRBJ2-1	TGTGCCAGCACTTCTGCTTTGACCGAGCAGTTCTTC	CASTSALTEQFF
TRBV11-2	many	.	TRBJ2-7	TGTGCCAGCAGCTTCGGGGGATGGGGCGAGCAGTACTTC	CASSFGGWGEQYF
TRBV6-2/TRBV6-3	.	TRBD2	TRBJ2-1	TGTGCCAGCAGTCGCGGGGGAACCTACAATGAGCAGTTCTTC	CASSRGGTYNEQFF
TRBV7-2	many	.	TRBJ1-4	TGTGCCAGCAACTTAGCAAAGGGAAAGAGGAATGAAAAACTGTTTTTT	CASNLAKGKRNEKLFF
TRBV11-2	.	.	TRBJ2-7	TGTGCCAGCAGCTTAGATCCCTACGAGCAGTACTTC	CASSLDPYEQYF
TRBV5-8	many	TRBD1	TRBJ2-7	TGTGCCAGCAGCAGGAGACAGGGGGGGTACGAGCAGTACTTC	CASSRRQGGYEQYF
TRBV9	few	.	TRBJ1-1	TGTGCCAGCAGCCGACGACAGGACGCTGAAGCTTTCTTT	CASSRRQDAEAFF
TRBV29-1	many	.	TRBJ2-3	TGCAGCGGGGCCACCATGACTAGCACAGATACGCAGTATTTT	CSGATMTSTDTQYF
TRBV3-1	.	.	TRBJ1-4	TGTGCCAGCAGCCAAGTCGCGGAACAGATTCTATCAACTAATGAAAAACTGTTTTTT	CASSQVAEQILSTNEKLFF
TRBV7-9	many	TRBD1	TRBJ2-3	TGTGCCAGCAGCTACCGACTCGTGGGGACAGGGGCTGCAGATACGCAGTATTTT	CASSYRLVGTGAADTQYF
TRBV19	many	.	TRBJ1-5	TGTGCCAGTAGTAAAGACGGGACACGAAATCAGCCCCAGCATTTT	CASSKDGTRNQPQHF
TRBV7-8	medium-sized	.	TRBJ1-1	TGTGCCAGCAGCTTAGAACAGGGCGGGGGTGAAGCTTTCTTT	CASSLEQGGGEAFF
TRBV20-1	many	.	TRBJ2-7	TGCAGTGCTAGAGGCCCTGGGGCCGGCTACGAGCAGTACTTC	CSARGPGAGYEQYF
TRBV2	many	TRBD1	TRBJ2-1	TGTGCCAGCTCCAACCTCCGGGACAGGGCCCACAATGAGCAGTTCTTC	CASSNLRDRAHNEQFF
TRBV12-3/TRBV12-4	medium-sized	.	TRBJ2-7	TGTGCCAGCAGTTTAAGGGACGGCTACGAGCAGTACTTC	CASSLRDGYEQYF
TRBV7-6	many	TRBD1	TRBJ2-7	TGTGCCAGCAGCTTAAGGGACAGTGCCTACGAGCAGTACTTC	CASSLRDSAYEQYF
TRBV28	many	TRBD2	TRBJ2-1	TGTGCCAGCAGTCCTCTAGCGGGGGGATACAATGAGCAGTTCTTC	CASSPLAGGYNEQFF
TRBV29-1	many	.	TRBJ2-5	TGCAGCGTAGACATTGCACAGACCCAGTACTTC	CSVDIAQTQYF
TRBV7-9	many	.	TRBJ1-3	TGTGCCAGCAGCTATAGGGACGTTGGAAACACCATATATTTT	CASSYRDVGNTIYF
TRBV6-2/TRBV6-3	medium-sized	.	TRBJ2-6	TGTGCCAGCTCCCAGAGAAGTTCTGGGGCCAACGTCCTGACTTTC	CASSQRSSGANVLTF
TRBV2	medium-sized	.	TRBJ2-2	TGTGCCAGCACGGCTAACACGGTGACCGGGGAGCTGTTTTTT	CASTANTVTGELFF
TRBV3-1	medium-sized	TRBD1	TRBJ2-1	TGTGCCAGCAGCCCTCCAGGGGGCCCGGGCGAGCAGTTCTTC	CASSPPGGPGEQFF
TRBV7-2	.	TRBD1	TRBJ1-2	TGTGCCAGCAGCGTCACAGGGGGCAGCGACTATGGCTACACCTTC	CASSVTGGSDYGYTF
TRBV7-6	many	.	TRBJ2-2	TGTGCCAGCAGCTCCGTAGGCGGAGCCGGGGAGCTGTTTTTT	CASSSVGGAGELFF
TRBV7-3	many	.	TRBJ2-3	TGTGCCAGCAGCTCCCACCGGAGGCCCTCGGATACGCAGTATTTT	CASSSHRRPSDTQYF
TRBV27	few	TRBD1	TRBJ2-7	TGTGCCAGCAGTTTTGCGGGACAGGGCTCCTACGAGCAGTACTTC	CASSFAGQGSYEQYF
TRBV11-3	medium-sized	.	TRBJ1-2	TGTGCCAGCAGCTTTCTGCAGGGAGTCGGCTACACCTTC	CASSFLQGVGYTF
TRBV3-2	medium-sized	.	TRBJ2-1	TGTGCCAGCAGCCAAGACTGCCCCCCACTAGCGGGGGGGCCAATTGAGCAGTTCTTC	CASSQDCPPLAGGPIEQFF
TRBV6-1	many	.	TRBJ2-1	TGTGCCAGCAGTGACTACTTCTTTCGGAATGAGCAGTTCTTC	CASSDYFFRNEQFF
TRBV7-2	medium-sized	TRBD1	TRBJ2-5	TGTGCCAGCAGCTTCCGGGACAGCCCCAGGACCCAGTACTTC	CASSFRDSPRTQYF
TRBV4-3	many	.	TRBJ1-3	TGCGCCAGCAGCCAAGATAGTGGGTCCGCTGGAAACACCATATATTTT	CASSQDSGSAGNTIYF
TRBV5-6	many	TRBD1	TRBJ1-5	TGTGCCAGCAGCTTGGCGACAGGGGAAAGTATACAGCCCCAGCATTTT	CASSLATGESIQPQHF
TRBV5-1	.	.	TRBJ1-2	TGCGCCAGCAGTCAAAGTGGGGGGCGAACGAACTATGGCTACACCTTC	CASSQSGGRTNYGYTF
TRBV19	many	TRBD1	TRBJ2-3	TGTGCCAGTAGTAAGGGACAGGGTCCGATGGGTACGCAGTATTTT	CASSKGQGPMGTQYF
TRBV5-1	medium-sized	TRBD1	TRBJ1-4	TGCGCCAGGGGGACAGAACCTAATGAAAAACTGTTTTTT	CARGTEPNEKLFF
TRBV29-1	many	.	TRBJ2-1	TGCAGCGTGGGATGGGCCGATACTTACAATGAGCAGTTCTTC	CSVGWADTYNEQFF
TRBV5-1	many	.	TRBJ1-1	TGCGCCAGCAGCTTGGCCGGCAACTCGAACACTGAAGCTTTCTTT	CASSLAGNSNTEAFF
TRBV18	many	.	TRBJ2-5	TGTGCCAGCTCACCTGGACAGAAAGAGACCCAGTACTTC	CASSPGQKETQYF